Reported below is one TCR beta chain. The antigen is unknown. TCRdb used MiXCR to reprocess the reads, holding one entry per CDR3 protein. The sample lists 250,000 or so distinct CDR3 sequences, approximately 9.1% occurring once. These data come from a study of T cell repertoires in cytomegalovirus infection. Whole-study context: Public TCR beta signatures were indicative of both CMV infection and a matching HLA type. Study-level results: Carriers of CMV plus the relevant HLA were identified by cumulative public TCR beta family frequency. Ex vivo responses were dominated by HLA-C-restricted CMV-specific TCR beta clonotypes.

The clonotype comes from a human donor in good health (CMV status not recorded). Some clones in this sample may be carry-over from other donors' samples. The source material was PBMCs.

The CDR3 here is CASSLASMANYGYTF. CDR3 DNA: TGTGCCAGCAGCTTAGCATCCATGGCTAACTATGGCTACACCTTC. This rearrangement joins TRBV7-8 to TRBJ1-2, with D unresolved. This CDR3 comprises 15 residues. The V gene lost 0 bases and the J gene lost 0 bases, with 8 bases spanning the gap. CDR1 and CDR2 (germline): SGHVS, FQNEAQ.